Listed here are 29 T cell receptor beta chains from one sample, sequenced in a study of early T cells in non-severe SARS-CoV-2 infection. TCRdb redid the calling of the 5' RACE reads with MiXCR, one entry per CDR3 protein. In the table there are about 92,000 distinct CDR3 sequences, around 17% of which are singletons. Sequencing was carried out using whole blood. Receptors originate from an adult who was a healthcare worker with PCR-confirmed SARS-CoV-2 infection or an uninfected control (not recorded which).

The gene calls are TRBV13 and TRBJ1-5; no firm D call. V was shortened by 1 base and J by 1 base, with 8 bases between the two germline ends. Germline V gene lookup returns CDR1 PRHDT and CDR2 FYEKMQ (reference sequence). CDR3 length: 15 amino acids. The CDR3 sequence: CASSLECKSNQPQHF. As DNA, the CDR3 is TGTGCCAGCAGCTTAGAGTGTAAAAGCAATCAGCCCCAGCATTTT.

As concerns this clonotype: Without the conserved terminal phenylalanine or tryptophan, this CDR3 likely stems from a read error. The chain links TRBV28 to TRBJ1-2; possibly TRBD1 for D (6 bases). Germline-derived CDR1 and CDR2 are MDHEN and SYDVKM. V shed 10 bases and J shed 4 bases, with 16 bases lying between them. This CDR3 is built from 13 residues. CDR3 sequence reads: CATGPWGPYGYTY. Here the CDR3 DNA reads TGTGCCACCGGGCCTTGGGGGCCCTATGGCTACACCTAC.

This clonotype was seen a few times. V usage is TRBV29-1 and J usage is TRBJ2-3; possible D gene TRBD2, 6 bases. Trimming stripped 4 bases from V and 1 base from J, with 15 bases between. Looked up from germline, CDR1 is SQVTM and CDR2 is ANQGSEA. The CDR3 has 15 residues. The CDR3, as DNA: TGCAGCGTTGTGTCCCAACTAGCCCGCACAGATACGCAGTATTTT. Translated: CSVVSQLARTDTQYF.

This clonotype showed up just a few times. CDR3 nucleotides: TGTGCCAGCTCAGACTTCTCTGGAAACACCATATATTTT. Its protein product is CASSDFSGNTIYF. The V and J genes are TRBV18 and TRBJ1-3; D is unresolved. V lost 5 bases and J 0 bases, leaving 5 bases between the germline ends. Germline-derived CDR1 and CDR2 are KGHSH and LQKENI. The CDR3 is 13 residues long.

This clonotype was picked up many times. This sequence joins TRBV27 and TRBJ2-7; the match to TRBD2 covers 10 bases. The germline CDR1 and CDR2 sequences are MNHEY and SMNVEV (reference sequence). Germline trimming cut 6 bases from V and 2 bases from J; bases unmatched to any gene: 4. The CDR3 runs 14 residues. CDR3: CASSFSGRPYEQYF. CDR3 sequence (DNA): TGTGCCAGCAGCTTTAGCGGGAGGCCCTACGAGCAGTACTTC.

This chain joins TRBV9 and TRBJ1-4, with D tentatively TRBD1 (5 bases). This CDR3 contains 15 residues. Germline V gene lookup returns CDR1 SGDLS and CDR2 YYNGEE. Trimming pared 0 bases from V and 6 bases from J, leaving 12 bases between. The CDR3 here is CASSVEGARDEKLFF. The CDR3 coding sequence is TGTGCCAGCAGCGTAGAGGGAGCCAGGGATGAAAAACTGTTTTTT.

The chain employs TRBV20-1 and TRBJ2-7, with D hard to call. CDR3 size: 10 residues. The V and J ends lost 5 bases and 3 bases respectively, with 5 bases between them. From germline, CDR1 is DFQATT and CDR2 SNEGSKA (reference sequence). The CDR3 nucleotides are TGCAGTGCTGCCGACTACGAGCAGTACTTC. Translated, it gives CSAADYEQYF.

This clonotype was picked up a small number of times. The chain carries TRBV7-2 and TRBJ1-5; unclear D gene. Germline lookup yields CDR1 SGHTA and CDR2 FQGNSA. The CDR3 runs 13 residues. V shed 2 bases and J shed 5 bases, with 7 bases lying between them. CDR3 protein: CASSLIGDQPQHF. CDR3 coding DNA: TGTGCCAGCAGCTTAATCGGTGATCAGCCCCAGCATTTT. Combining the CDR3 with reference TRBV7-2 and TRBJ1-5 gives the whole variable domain GAGVSQSPSNKVTEKGKDVELRCDPISGHTALYWYRQSLGQGLEFLIYFQGNSAPDKSGLPSDRFSAERTGGSVSTLTIQRTQQEDSAVYLCASSLIGDQPQHFGDGTRLSIL.

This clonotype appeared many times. The CDR3 sequence is CASSPGLENEQFF. The DNA for the CDR3 is TGTGCCAGCTCACCGGGTCTTGAGAATGAGCAGTTCTTC. The chain recombines TRBV18 with TRBJ2-1; the D is unclear. There are 13 residues in the CDR3. Germline assignment: CDR1 KGHSH and CDR2 LQKENI. The germline V and J ends were trimmed by 3 bases and 7 bases, with 10 bases remaining between them.

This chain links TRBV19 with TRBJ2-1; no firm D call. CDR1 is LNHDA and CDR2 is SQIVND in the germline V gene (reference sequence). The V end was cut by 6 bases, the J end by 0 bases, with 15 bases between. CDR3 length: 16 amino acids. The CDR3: CASRPRLASSYNEQFF. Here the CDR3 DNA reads TGTGCCAGTAGACCACGACTCGCCAGCTCCTACAATGAGCAGTTCTTC.

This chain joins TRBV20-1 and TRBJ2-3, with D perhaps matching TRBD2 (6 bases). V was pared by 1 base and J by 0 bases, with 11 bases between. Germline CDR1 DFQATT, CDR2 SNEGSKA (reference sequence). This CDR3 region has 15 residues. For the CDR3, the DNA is TGCAGTGCTAGAGTTGGAGGGTTTAGCACAGATACGCAGTATTTT. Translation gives CSARVGGFSTDTQYF.

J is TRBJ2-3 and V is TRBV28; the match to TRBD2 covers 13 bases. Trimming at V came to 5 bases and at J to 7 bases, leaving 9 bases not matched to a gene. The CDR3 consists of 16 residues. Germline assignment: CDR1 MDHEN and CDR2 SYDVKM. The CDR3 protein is CASSPGLAGLVNTQYF. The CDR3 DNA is TGTGCCAGCAGTCCGGGACTAGCGGGATTGGTTAATACGCAGTATTTT.

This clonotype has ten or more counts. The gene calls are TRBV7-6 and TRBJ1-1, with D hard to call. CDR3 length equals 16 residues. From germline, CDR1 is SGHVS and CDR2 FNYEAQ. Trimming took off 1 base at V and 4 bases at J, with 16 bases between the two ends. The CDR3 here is CASSLGSGIWATEAFF. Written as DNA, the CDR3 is TGTGCCAGCAGCTTAGGATCCGGAATTTGGGCCACTGAAGCTTTCTTT.

The CDR3 sequence: CSAGQIRYNEQFF. CDR3 nucleotides: TGCAGCGCAGGACAGATAAGATACAATGAGCAGTTCTTC. This rearrangement joins TRBV29-1 to TRBJ2-1, with D tentatively TRBD1 (6 bases). The V gene's germline CDR1 is SQVTM and CDR2 ANQGSEA. The CDR3 length is 13 residues. Trimming left V 7 bases short and J 4 bases short, with 14 bases between.

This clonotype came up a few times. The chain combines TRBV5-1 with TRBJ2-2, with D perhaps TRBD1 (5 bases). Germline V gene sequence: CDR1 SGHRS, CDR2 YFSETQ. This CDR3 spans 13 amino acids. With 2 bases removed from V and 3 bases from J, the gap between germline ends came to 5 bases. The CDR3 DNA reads TGCGCCAGCAGCTTAGGGGACACCGGGGAGCTGTTTTTT. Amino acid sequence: CASSLGDTGELFF.

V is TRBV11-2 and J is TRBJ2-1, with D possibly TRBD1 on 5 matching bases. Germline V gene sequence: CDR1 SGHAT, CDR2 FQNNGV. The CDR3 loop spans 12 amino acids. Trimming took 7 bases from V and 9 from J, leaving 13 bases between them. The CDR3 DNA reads TGTGCCAGCACTCCTAACCAGGGTGAGCAGTTCTTC. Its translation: CASTPNQGEQFF.

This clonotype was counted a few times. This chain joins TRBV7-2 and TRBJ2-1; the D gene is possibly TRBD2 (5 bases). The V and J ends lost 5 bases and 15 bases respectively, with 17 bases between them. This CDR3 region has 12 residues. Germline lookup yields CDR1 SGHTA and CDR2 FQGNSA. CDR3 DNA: TGTGCCAGCAGCACTCCTACCGGGGATAGGTTCTTC. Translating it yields CASSTPTGDRFF.

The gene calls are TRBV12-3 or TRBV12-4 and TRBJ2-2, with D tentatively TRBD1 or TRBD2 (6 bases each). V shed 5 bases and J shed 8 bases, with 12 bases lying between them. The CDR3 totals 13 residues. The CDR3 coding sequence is TGTGCCAGCAGTGGGACGGGGGCTGGGGAGCTGTTTTTT. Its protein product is CASSGTGAGELFF.

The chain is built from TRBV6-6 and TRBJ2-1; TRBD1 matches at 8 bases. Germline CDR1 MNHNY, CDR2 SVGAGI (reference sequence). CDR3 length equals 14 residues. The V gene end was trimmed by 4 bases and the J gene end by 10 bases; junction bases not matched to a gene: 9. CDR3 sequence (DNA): TGTGCCAGCAGTTCGACAGGGGTAGTAGGAGAGCAGTTCTTC. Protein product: CASSSTGVVGEQFF.

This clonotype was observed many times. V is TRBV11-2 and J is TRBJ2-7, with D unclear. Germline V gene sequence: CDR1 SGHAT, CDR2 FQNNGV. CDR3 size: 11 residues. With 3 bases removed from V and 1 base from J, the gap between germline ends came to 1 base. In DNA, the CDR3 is TGTGCCAGCAGCTTTTCCTACGAGCAGTACTTC. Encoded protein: CASSFSYEQYF.

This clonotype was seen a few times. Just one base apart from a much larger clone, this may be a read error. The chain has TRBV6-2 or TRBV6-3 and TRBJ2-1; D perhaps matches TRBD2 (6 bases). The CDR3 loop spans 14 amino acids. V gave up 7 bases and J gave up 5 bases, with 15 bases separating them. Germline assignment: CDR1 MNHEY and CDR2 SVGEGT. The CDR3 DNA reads TGTGCCAGCATCGGCGGAGGGGTCCACAATGAGCAGTTCTTC. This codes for CASIGGGVHNEQFF.

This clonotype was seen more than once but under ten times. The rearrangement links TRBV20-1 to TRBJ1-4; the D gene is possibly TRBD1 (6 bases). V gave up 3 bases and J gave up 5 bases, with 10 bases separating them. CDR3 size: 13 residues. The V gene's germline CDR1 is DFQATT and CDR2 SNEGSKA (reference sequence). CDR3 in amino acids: CSARTGRNEKLFF. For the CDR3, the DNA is TGCAGTGCTAGGACAGGAAGAAATGAAAAACTGTTTTTT.

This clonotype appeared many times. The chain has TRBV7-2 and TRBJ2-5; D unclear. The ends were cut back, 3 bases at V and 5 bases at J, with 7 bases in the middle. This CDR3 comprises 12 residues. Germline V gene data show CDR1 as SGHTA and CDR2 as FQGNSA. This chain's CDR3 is CASSFLRETQYF. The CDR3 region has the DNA TGTGCCAGCAGCTTCCTTCGGGAGACCCAGTACTTC. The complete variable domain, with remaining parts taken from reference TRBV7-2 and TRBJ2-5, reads GAGVSQSPSNKVTEKGKDVELRCDPISGHTALYWYRQSLGQGLEFLIYFQGNSAPDKSGLPSDRFSAERTGGSVSTLTIQRTQQEDSAVYLCASSFLRETQYFGPGTRLLVL.

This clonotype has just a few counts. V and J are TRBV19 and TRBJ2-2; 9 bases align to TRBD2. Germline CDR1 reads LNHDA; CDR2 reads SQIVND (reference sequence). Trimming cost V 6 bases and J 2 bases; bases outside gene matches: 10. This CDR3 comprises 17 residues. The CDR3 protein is CASRPRTSAFNTGELFF. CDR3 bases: TGTGCCAGTAGGCCCCGGACTAGCGCCTTTAACACCGGGGAGCTGTTTTTT.

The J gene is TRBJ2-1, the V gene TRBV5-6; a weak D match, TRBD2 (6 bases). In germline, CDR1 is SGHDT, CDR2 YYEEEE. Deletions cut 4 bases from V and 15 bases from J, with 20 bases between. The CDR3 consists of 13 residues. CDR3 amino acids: CASSLLRAGGLFF. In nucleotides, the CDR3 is TGTGCCAGCAGCCTCCTCAGGGCAGGAGGGCTGTTCTTC.

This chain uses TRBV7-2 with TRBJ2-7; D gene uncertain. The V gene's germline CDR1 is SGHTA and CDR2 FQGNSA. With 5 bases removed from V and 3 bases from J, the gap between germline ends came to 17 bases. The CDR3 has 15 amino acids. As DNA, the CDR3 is TGTGCCAGCAGCCAGGCGAGCGAACGTATCTACGAGCAGTACTTC. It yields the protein CASSQASERIYEQYF.

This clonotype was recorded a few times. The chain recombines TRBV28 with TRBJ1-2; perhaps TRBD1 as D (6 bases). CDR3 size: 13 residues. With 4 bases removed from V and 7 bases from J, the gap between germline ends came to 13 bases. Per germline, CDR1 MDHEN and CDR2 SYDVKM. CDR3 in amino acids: CASSSYRVLGYTF. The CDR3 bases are TGTGCCAGCAGTTCTTACAGGGTACTTGGCTACACCTTC.

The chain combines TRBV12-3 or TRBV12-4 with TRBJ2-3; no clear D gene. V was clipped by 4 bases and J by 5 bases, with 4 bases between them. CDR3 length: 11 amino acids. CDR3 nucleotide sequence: TGTGCCAGCAGTTCGAGAGATACGCAGTATTTT. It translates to CASSSRDTQYF.

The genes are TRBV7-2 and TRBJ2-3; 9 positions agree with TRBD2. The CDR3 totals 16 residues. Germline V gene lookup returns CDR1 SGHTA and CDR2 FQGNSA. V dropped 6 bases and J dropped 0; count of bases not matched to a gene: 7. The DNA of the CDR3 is TGTGCCAGCAGTCTAGCGGGATGGCCTAGCACAGATACGCAGTATTTT. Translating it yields CASSLAGWPSTDTQYF. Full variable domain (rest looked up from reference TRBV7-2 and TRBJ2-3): GAGVSQSPSNKVTEKGKDVELRCDPISGHTALYWYRQSLGQGLEFLIYFQGNSAPDKSGLPSDRFSAERTGGSVSTLTIQRTQQEDSAVYLCASSLAGWPSTDTQYFGPGTRLTVL.